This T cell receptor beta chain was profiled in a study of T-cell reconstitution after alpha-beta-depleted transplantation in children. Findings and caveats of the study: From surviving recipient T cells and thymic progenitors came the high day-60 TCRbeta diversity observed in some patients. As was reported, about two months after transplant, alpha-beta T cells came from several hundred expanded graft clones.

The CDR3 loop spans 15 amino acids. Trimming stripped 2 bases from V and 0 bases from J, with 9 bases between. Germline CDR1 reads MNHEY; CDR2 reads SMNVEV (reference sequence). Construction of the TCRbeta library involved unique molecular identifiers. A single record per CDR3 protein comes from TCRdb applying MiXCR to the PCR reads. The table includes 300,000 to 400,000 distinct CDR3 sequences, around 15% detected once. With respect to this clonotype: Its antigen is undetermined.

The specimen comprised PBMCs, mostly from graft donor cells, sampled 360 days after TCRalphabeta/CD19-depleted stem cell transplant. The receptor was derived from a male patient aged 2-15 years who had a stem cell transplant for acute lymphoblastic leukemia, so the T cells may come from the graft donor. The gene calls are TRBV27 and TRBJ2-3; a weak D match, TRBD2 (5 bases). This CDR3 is CASSLQRYSTDTQYF. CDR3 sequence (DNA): TGTGCCAGCAGTTTACAGCGGTATAGCACAGATACGCAGTATTTT.